The T cell receptor beta chain under discussion was sequenced for a study of T cell repertoires in cytomegalovirus infection. Study context: Public TCR beta signatures indicated both CMV infection and matching HLA type.

Many counts were recorded for this clonotype. What it binds is not known. The V and J ends lost 5 bases and 3 bases respectively, with 15 bases between them. There are 15 residues in the CDR3. Germline V gene sequence: CDR1 SGHTA, CDR2 FQGNSA. TCRdb itself ran the reads through MiXCR, one entry per CDR3 protein. The repertoire consists of more than 150,000 distinct CDR3 sequences, with 28% occurring once and the leading ten covering approximately 30%. Overall study results and limits: Individuals carrying CMV plus the relevant HLA were identified by cumulative frequency of public TCR beta families. What dominated the ex vivo response were HLA-C-restricted CMV-specific TCR beta clonotypes.

Specimen: PBMCs. The clonotype comes from a human donor in good health (CMV status not recorded). Some clones in this sample may be carry-over from other donors' samples. This sequence joins TRBV7-2 and TRBJ2-3, with D tentatively TRBD2 (7 bases). The CDR3 sequence is CASSLDRGATDTQYF. In nucleotides, the CDR3 is TGTGCCAGCAGCCTAGACCGGGGGGCAACAGATACGCAGTATTTT.